This T cell receptor (beta chain) was recorded in a study of T-cell reconstitution after alpha-beta-depleted transplantation in children (dated by TCRdb to the mid-2010s). Regarding the study in general: T-cell immune reconstitution after TCRalphabeta/CD19-depleted allogeneic hematopoietic cell transplantation in children was quantitatively tracked in the study by means of TCR repertoire profiling.

Counted from cysteine to phenylalanine, this CDR3 has 15 amino acids. Only CDR3 DNA remains: 45 bases, in frame from the first base. Compared with germline, V lacks 7 bases and J lacks 8 bases; bases without a gene match: 10. This clonotype was found many times. Its antigen target is currently unknown. Base qualities are not at hand, and no much larger clone is one base apart. Library preparation used PCR. The listed sequencing device is Illumina HiSeq 2500. Molecular barcoding was employed in the preparation of TCR libraries, with unique molecular identifiers being used to normalize TCRbeta repertoire quantification. The public reads were reanalyzed by TCRdb: fastp trimming at Q25, MiXCR alignment, in-frame beta chains only. Each entry is one CDR3 protein sequence, shown with its most common DNA and genes. The sample contains 150,000 to 200,000 distinct CDR3 sequences, about 6.4% of them found a single time. The top ten clonotypes cover about 2.9% of the sample.

This clonotype originated in a human donor who donated a stem cell graft to a child with Wiskott-Aldrich syndrome. Rearrangement joined TRBV12-3 or TRBV12-4 to TRBJ2-1, with TRBD2 matching 11 junction bases. The specimen comprised PBMCs from the stem cell graft donor, sampled from the stem cell graft. The CDR3 region: CASTRLAGGADEQFF. The sequence in DNA is TGTGCCAGCACCAGGCTAGCGGGAGGAGCGGATGAGCAGTTCTTC.